The 19 T cell receptor beta chains in this list originate from one sample, sequenced in a study of T-cell reconstitution after alpha-beta-depleted transplantation in children. Unique molecular identifiers tagged the TCRbeta library. TCRdb ran MiXCR on the PCR reads and lists one entry per CDR3 protein. This table holds around 210,000 distinct CDR3 sequences, roughly 7% found once. This material consisted of PBMCs, taken before TCRalphabeta/CD19-depleted stem cell transplant. The source of these receptors is a boy aged 2-15 years with acute lymphoblastic leukemia, due to receive a stem cell transplant.

This clonotype has a count of ten or more. The chain has TRBV2 and TRBJ1-2, with D perhaps matching TRBD1 (6 bases). CDR3 length: 12 residues. V was cut by 9 bases and J by 4 bases, with 12 bases left in between. Germline V gene sequence: CDR1 SNHLY, CDR2 FYNNEI. For the CDR3, the DNA is TGTGCCAGAAGGGACACCGGCTATGGCTACACCTTC. Translated: CARRDTGYGYTF.

This clonotype appeared a few times. The CDR3 bases are TGTGCCAGCAGCTTGGGGCTAGCGGGAGGGCCTGGCGACAATGAGCAGTTCTTC. Its translation: CASSLGLAGGPGDNEQFF. The gene calls are TRBV5-5 and TRBJ2-1; 12 positions agree with TRBD2. The germline gives CDR1 SGHKS, CDR2 YYEKEE (reference sequence). The CDR3 is 18 residues long. V lost 0 bases and J lost 5; bases outside the gene matches: 9.

The table lists this clonotype with many counts. CDR3 loop: CASSQDWELEETQYF. The CDR3 DNA reads as TGCGCCAGCAGCCAAGATTGGGAACTGGAAGAGACCCAGTACTTC. This rearrangement joins TRBV4-1 to TRBJ2-5; D unresolved. The V gene's germline CDR1 is MGHRA and CDR2 YSYEKL. V lost 0 bases and J 3 bases, leaving 11 bases between the germline ends. The CDR3 runs to 15 residues.

This clonotype was counted only a few times. The chain employs TRBV11-2 and TRBJ2-5; 8 bases align to TRBD2. The CDR3 sequence is 15 residues long. V dropped 7 bases and J dropped 0; count of bases not matched to a gene: 7. Per germline, CDR1 SGHAT and CDR2 FQNNGV. The CDR3 DNA sequence: TGTGCCAGCACCGTAGCGGGGTCGTACCAAGAGACCCAGTACTTC. Protein product: CASTVAGSYQETQYF.

At least ten counts were recorded for this clonotype. The rearrangement joins TRBV29-1 to TRBJ1-2; possibly TRBD1 for D (6 bases). From germline, CDR1 is SQVTM and CDR2 ANQGSEA. There are 14 residues in the CDR3. V was pared by 2 bases and J by 7 bases, with 17 bases between. This chain's CDR3 is CSVELVRGRLGYTF. In DNA, the CDR3 is TGCAGCGTTGAACTGGTCAGGGGCCGGCTTGGCTACACCTTC.

The chain uses TRBV29-1 and TRBJ1-2; D ambiguous. Germline values: CDR1 SQVTM, CDR2 ANQGSEA. This CDR3 region has 11 residues. V lost 0 bases and J 8 bases, leaving 7 bases between the germline ends. The CDR3 nucleotides read TGCAGCGTTGAAGAGGGGTACGGCTACACCTTC. Its protein is CSVEEGYGYTF.

This clonotype has a handful of counts. The V and J genes are TRBV7-2 and TRBJ2-2; 8 nucleotides line up with TRBD2. V was clipped by 4 bases and J by 4 bases; unmatched bases: 5. This CDR3 is built from 15 residues. Germline values: CDR1 SGHTA, CDR2 FQGNSA. CDR3 nucleotides: TGTGCCAGCAGCTCGGGGGGGCAGGGCACCGGGGAGCTGTTTTTT. Translated, it gives CASSSGGQGTGELFF.

This clonotype was seen at least ten times. CDR3 bases: TGTGCCATCAGAGGGACAGACGAGCGGAATGAGCAGTTCTTC. The encoded protein is CAIRGTDERNEQFF. J is TRBJ2-1 and V is TRBV10-3, with TRBD1 matching 7 bases. V shed 6 bases and J 7 bases; nucleotides not matched to a gene: 9. The CDR3 is 14 residues long. The germline gives CDR1 ENHRY, CDR2 SYGVKD.

This clonotype was counted at least ten times. This chain uses TRBV25-1 with TRBJ2-7; weak D call: TRBD1 (6 bases). This CDR3 is 14 amino acids long. Looked up from germline, CDR1 is MGHDK and CDR2 is SYGVNS. Between the trimmed V and J ends, which lost 2 bases and 6 bases, there was a span of 14 bases. The CDR3 spells CASSERDTWGEQYF. CDR3 nucleotides: TGTGCCAGCAGTGAAAGGGACACATGGGGCGAGCAGTACTTC.

This clonotype was counted at least ten times. CDR3 sequence: CAISEVGAPTYNEQFF. CDR3 nucleotide sequence: TGTGCCATCAGTGAAGTTGGGGCCCCTACATACAATGAGCAGTTCTTC. V usage is TRBV10-3 and J usage is TRBJ2-1; D perhaps matches TRBD1 (5 bases). This CDR3 contains 16 residues. With 3 bases removed from V and 4 bases from J, the gap between germline ends came to 16 bases. Germline assignment: CDR1 ENHRY and CDR2 SYGVKD.

This clonotype was recorded many times. The V and J genes are TRBV7-3 and TRBJ2-1; 11 bases agree with TRBD2. Germline CDR1 and CDR2: SGHTA and FQGTGA. Trimming took 3 bases from V and 3 from J; bases not matched to a gene: 4. The CDR3 is 16 residues long. CDR3 bases: TGTGCCAGCAGCTTGTCTCTAGCGGGGGGCTACAATGAGCAGTTCTTC. It specifies CASSLSLAGGYNEQFF.

This clonotype was observed many times. The chain carries TRBV7-9 and TRBJ1-2; D is undetermined. With 1 base removed from V and 4 bases from J, the gap between germline ends came to 7 bases. Germline assignment: CDR1 SEHNR and CDR2 FQNEAQ (reference sequence). There are 13 residues in the CDR3. The DNA of the CDR3 is TGTGCCAGCAGCTTAGGGGCGGGCTATGGCTACACCTTC. Translating it yields CASSLGAGYGYTF.

The rearrangement uses TRBV20-1 and TRBJ2-5; 9 bases agree with TRBD2. The CDR3 consists of 12 residues. The germline gives CDR1 DFQATT, CDR2 SNEGSKA (reference sequence). V dropped 5 bases and J dropped 5; count of bases not matched to a gene: 3. The CDR3 bases are TGCAGTGCTTATAGCGGGAGTGAGACCCAGTACTTC. It specifies CSAYSGSETQYF.

In this sample, this clonotype turned up many times. This chain connects TRBV4-2 to TRBJ2-2; D is possibly TRBD2 (6 bases). The CDR3 spans 15 residues. Trimming stripped 0 bases from V and 5 bases from J, with 10 bases between. The germline V gene has CDR1 LGHNA and CDR2 YNFKEQ. The CDR3 DNA follows: TGTGCCAGCAGCCAAGAGGAGGGATCGACCGGGGAGCTGTTTTTT. Translated, it gives CASSQEEGSTGELFF.

This clonotype has just a few counts. V gene TRBV5-1 combines with J gene TRBJ2-1, with D perhaps TRBD1 or TRBD2 (6 bases each). The CDR3 extends over 20 amino acids. V was trimmed by 1 base and J by 0 bases, leaving 23 bases between them. Looked up from germline, CDR1 is SGHRS and CDR2 is YFSETQ. The CDR3 region is CASSLIKSNRGGSSYNEQFF. The CDR3 bases are TGCGCCAGCAGCTTGATCAAGTCTAACCGAGGGGGGAGCTCCTACAATGAGCAGTTCTTC.

Only one count was recorded for this clonotype. This rearrangement joins TRBV3-1 to TRBJ2-4, with TRBD1 matching over 7 bases. V shed 1 base, J shed 5 bases, and the junction held 5 bases outside the gene matches. Germline CDR1 LGHDT, CDR2 YNNKEL (reference sequence). The CDR3 covers 15 residues. CDR3 protein: CASSQVGQGENIQYF. CDR3 in DNA: TGTGCCAGCAGCCAAGTCGGTCAGGGGGAAAACATTCAGTACTTC.

At least ten counts were recorded for this clonotype. The V gene is TRBV29-1, the J gene TRBJ2-7; perhaps TRBD1 as D (5 bases). The germline V gene has CDR1 SQVTM and CDR2 ANQGSEA. V lost 3 bases to trimming and J lost 5 bases, with 11 bases between them. This CDR3 has 12 amino acids. The CDR3 DNA reads TGCAGCGTTGAGATCAGGGAAAACGAGCAGTACTTC. Translating gives CSVEIRENEQYF.

There are a few counts of this clonotype. The genes are TRBV28 and TRBJ1-4; D remains ambiguous. CDR1 and CDR2 (germline): MDHEN, SYDVKM. There are 14 residues in the CDR3. Trimming removed 5 bases from V and 7 bases from J, with 14 bases in between. CDR3 DNA sequence: TGTGCCAGCAGTAGAATCAAGTTGGGTGAAAAACTGTTTTTT. Protein: CASSRIKLGEKLFF.

This clonotype was picked up many times. This rearrangement joins TRBV2 to TRBJ2-2; D unclear. CDR3 size: 11 residues. The germline V gene encodes CDR1 SNHLY and CDR2 FYNNEI. Trimming shortened V by 10 bases and J by 4 bases, and 7 bases separated the two germline ends. CDR3 bases: TGTGCCACCAAACGCACCGGGGAGCTGTTTTTT. Translating gives CATKRTGELFF.